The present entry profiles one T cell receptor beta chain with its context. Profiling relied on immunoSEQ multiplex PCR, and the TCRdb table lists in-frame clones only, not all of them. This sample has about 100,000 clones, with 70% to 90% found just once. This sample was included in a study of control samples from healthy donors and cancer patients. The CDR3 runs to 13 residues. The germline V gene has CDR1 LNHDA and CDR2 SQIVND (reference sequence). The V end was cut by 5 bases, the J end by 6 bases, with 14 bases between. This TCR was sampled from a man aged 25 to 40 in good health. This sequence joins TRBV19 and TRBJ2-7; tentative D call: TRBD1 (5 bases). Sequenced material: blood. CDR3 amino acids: CASSEYRRGEQYF. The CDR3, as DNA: TGTGCCAGTAGTGAATACAGGAGAGGCGAGCAGTACTTC. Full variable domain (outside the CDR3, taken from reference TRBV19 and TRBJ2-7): DGGITQSPKYLFRKEGQNVTLSCEQNLNHDAMYWYRQDPGQGLRLIYYSQIVNDFQKGDIAEGYSVSREKKESFPLTVTSAQKNPTAFYLCASSEYRRGEQYFGPGTRLTVT.